This entry describes one T cell receptor beta chain. Its cognate antigen is unknown. This sample stems from a study of cytomegalovirus exposure and HLA in healthy donors. Whole-study results and caveats: Altogether, about 160 TCR beta chains were recorded as cytomegalovirus-associated. With later analysis, a missense DCLRE1C variant became linked to TCR beta V- and J-gene trimming.

The CDR3 is 15 residues long. The ends were cut back, 4 bases at V and 0 bases at J, with 11 bases in the middle. Germline CDR1 reads SGHRS; CDR2 reads YFSETQ. PCR used 60 Vbeta primers and 13 Jbeta primers. The data were produced by immunoSEQ multiplex PCR, yet TCRdb's version contains in-frame clones alone and is incomplete. The sample has 150,000 to 200,000 clones, roughly 80% seen once. This chain connects TRBV5-1 to TRBJ1-3; the D gene is possibly TRBD1 (6 bases). This TCR derives from a female donor in good health and CMV-seronegative. Input material: PBMCs. This CDR3 reads CASSPDRISGNTIYF. The CDR3 nucleotides are TGCGCCAGCAGCCCGGACAGAATCTCTGGAAACACCATATATTTT.